Listed below are T cell receptor beta chains from one sample, sequenced in a study of T cell repertoires in cytomegalovirus infection. Each CDR3 protein gets one entry after TCRdb re-called the reads with MiXCR. The sample comprises roughly 500,000 distinct CDR3 sequences, around 11% of which are singletons, and roughly 10% rests with the top ten. Material: PBMCs. The receptors derive from a human donor in good health (CMV status not recorded). Some clones in this sample may be carry-over from other donors' samples. The CDR3 runs from the conserved cysteine through the conserved F or W. Fields, in order: V gene, J gene, CDR3 protein.

TRBV4-1,TRBJ1-2,CASSQDASTDGQGGPYYGYTF
TRBV12-3/TRBV12-4,TRBJ1-2,CASRLGANYMAGYTF
TRBV27,TRBJ1-1,CASSPGTVMNTEAFF
TRBV20-1,TRBJ2-3,CSARDPGLSTDTQYF
TRBV28,TRBJ2-5,CASSSSGLYQETQYF
TRBV20-1,TRBJ1-5,CSARDRGNSNQPQHF
TRBV5-1,TRBJ2-7,CASSFPDRDEQYF
TRBV6-1,TRBJ1-2,CASSWRGLGGYTF
TRBV11-2,TRBJ1-4,CASSKTGTINEKLFF
TRBV27,TRBJ1-5,CASRTGSLTQPQHF
TRBV2,TRBJ1-2,CASSAQSGTSYGYTF
TRBV5-1,TRBJ2-5,CASSLGTSGFQETQYF
TRBV19,TRBJ2-5,CASSAATGLGETQYF
TRBV5-1,TRBJ2-2,CASSLAPLNTGELFF
TRBV24-1,TRBJ2-1,CATSEPPGQGEQYNEQFF
TRBV7-3,TRBJ2-1,CASSVTGTGLYNEQFF
TRBV5-1,TRBJ2-7,CASSLKRGSYEQYF
TRBV4-1,TRBJ2-3,CASSLIVGGSLNTQYF
TRBV20-1,TRBJ2-1,CSARGRGSYNEQFF
TRBV11-2,TRBJ2-1,CASSLTGLYNEPLFF
TRBV6-2/TRBV6-3,TRBJ2-7,CASTTLPAGPHSYEQYF
TRBV24-1,TRBJ2-7,CATSDLTSGRSDCGYEQYF
TRBV6-6,TRBJ2-1,CASSYSSTRNEQFF
TRBV12-3/TRBV12-4,TRBJ1-2,CASSLSGGFGYTF
TRBV29-1,TRBJ1-1,CSAGQKHTEAFF
TRBV11-2,TRBJ2-7,CASSLGPRGYEQYF
TRBV5-1,TRBJ2-7,CASSYGGSYEQYF